The 18 T cell receptor beta chains reported below all come from one sample, sequenced in a study of ipilimumab plus nivolumab after autologous stem cell transplantation. Profiling relied on immunoSEQ multiplex PCR, and the TCRdb table lists in-frame clones only, not all of them. The table has 20,000 to 25,000 clones, around four fifths seen once. This specimen was PBMCs, taken in a trial of ipilimumab plus nivolumab as post-transplant consolidation. Source of these receptors: a male donor with diffuse large B-cell lymphoma.

This chain joins TRBV7-8 and TRBJ1-2; 7 nucleotides match TRBD1. The CDR3 covers 13 residues. From germline, CDR1 is SGHVS and CDR2 FQNEAQ. The ends lost 5 bases at V and 8 bases at J; junction bases unmatched: 8. The CDR3 region has the DNA TGTGCCAGCAGCCAGGGGACAGCGGGGGGCTACACCTTC. Translating gives CASSQGTAGGYTF.

The CDR3: CASSSGPHGTNEKLFF. The CDR3 DNA reads TGCGCCAGCAGCTCCGGGCCCCACGGCACTAATGAAAAACTGTTTTTT. The rearrangement links TRBV5-1 to TRBJ1-4; D ambiguous. The V and J ends lost 3 bases and 2 bases respectively, with 14 bases between them. The CDR3 consists of 16 residues. Germline loops: CDR1 SGHRS, CDR2 YFSETQ. The whole variable domain, filled in from reference TRBV5-1 and TRBJ1-4, reads KAGVTQTPRYLIKTRGQQVTLSCSPISGHRSVSWYQQTPGQGLQFLFEYFSETQRNKGNFPGRFSGRQFSNSRSEMNVSTLELGDSALYLCASSSGPHGTNEKLFFGSGTQLSVL.

A few counts support this clone. The V and J genes are TRBV9 and TRBJ1-1, with TRBD1 identical over 9 bases. CDR1 SGDLS and CDR2 YYNGEE come from the germline V gene. The trim removed 3 bases at V and 1 base at J, leaving 1 base unmatched. The length of the CDR3 is 14 residues. CDR3 nucleotide sequence: TGTGCCAGCAGCGCGGGACAGGGGAACACTGAAGCTTTCTTT. This gives the protein CASSAGQGNTEAFF.

The J gene is TRBJ1-4, the V gene TRBV21-1; TRBD1 is taken as the D call from the table, unchecked against the DNA. TRBV21-1 is termed a pseudogene. This CDR3 is built from 16 residues. The CDR3 region has the DNA TGTGCCAGCAGCAAAGATCAGGGCCAGAGTAATGAAAAACTGTTTTTT. Translation: CASSKDQGQSNEKLFF.

The V and J genes are TRBV28 and TRBJ1-6; TRBD1 might be the D (5 bases). Germline lookup yields CDR1 MDHEN and CDR2 SYDVKM. CDR3 length: 14 residues. This CDR3 reads CTTLPRDYNSPLHF. The CDR3 bases are TGTACCACCCTGCCCAGGGATTATAATTCACCCCTCCACTTT. Full variable domain (outside the CDR3, taken from reference TRBV28 and TRBJ1-6): DVKVTQSSRYLVKRTGEKVFLECVQDMDHENMFWYRQDPGLGLRLIYFSYDVKMKEKGDIPEGYSVSREKKERFSLILESASTNQTSMYLCTTLPRDYNSPLHFGNGTRLTVT.

This clone has just one count. The chain has TRBV4-3 and TRBJ2-1; perhaps TRBD2 as D (7 bases). The germline gives CDR1 LGHNA, CDR2 YSLEER. This CDR3 region has 16 residues. Trimming took off 1 base at V and 2 bases at J, with 12 bases between the two ends. The CDR3 coding sequence is TGCGCCAGCAGCCAAGTATGGGGGGGGCCCTACAATGAGCAGTTCTTC. This sequence encodes CASSQVWGGPYNEQFF.

V is TRBV30 and J is TRBJ2-5; D unresolved. Looked up from germline, CDR1 is GTSNPN and CDR2 is SVGIG (reference sequence). Trimming removed 2 bases at V and 5 bases at J, with 9 bases between. The length of the CDR3 is 12 residues. CDR3 sequence reads: CAWSSKRETQYF. CDR3 nucleotide sequence: TGTGCCTGGAGTTCCAAGAGGGAGACCCAGTACTTC.

In this sample, this clone turned up once. V gene TRBV9 combines with J gene TRBJ1-2; TRBD1 is a possible D gene (6 bases). The germline V and J ends were trimmed by 4 bases and 4 bases, with 20 bases remaining between them. This CDR3 comprises 16 residues. Germline V gives CDR1 SGDLS, CDR2 YYNGEE. The CDR3 coding sequence is TGTGCCAGCAGCCCCTCGGTGGGGGGCGAGGGCTATGGCTACACCTTC. Its protein is CASSPSVGGEGYGYTF.

This clone was detected only once. The V gene is TRBV7-8, the J gene TRBJ1-5; the D gene is possibly TRBD1 (5 bases). V was clipped by 5 bases and J by 9 bases, with 23 bases between them. Germline CDR1 reads SGHVS; CDR2 reads FQNEAQ. The CDR3 covers 16 residues. CDR3 sequence: CASSPGAWSTSGPQHF. CDR3 nucleotide sequence: TGTGCCAGCAGCCCTGGGGCGTGGAGTACGTCGGGGCCCCAGCATTTT.

This chain uses TRBV19 with TRBJ2-4; possible D gene TRBD2, 5 bases. CDR3 length equals 14 residues. The germline V gene has CDR1 LNHDA and CDR2 SQIVND (reference sequence). Trimming removed 6 bases from V and 5 bases from J, with 14 bases in between. The CDR3, as DNA: TGTGCCAGTAGGCCACTAGGAGTGGAAAACATTCAGTACTTC. Its protein is CASRPLGVENIQYF.

This clone was seen once. V gene TRBV19 combines with J gene TRBJ1-4; unclear D gene. The germline V gene encodes CDR1 LNHDA and CDR2 SQIVND (reference sequence). V lost 5 bases and J lost 4, with 8 bases in between. The CDR3 spans 13 residues. The DNA of the CDR3 is TGTGCCAGTAGTGGTCGGAGTAATGAAAAACTGTTTTTT. Residues: CASSGRSNEKLFF.

The rearrangement joins TRBV7-8 to TRBJ2-5; D remains unclear. The CDR3 sequence is 14 residues long. The V end was cut by 8 bases, the J end by 4 bases, with 17 bases between. The germline V gene has CDR1 SGHVS and CDR2 FQNEAQ. The CDR3, as DNA: TGTGCCAGCTCCCCGTCCTCTTTGCGAGAGACCCAGTACTTC. It translates to CASSPSSLRETQYF.

In the case of this clone: At one end the junction does not follow the germline gene, possibly because of a read error. The J gene is TRBJ1-2, the V gene TRBV5-8; 8 bases match TRBD1. Per the germline V gene, CDR1 is SGHTS and CDR2 is YDEGEE. The CDR3 consists of 14 residues. CDR3 amino acids: CASSDLTGAVLIIF. The DNA for the CDR3 is TGTGCCAGCAGCGATCTGACAGGGGCAGTTTTGATTATCTTC.

The genes are TRBV5-1 and TRBJ2-5; no reliable D call. V was shortened by 0 bases and J by 7 bases, with 13 bases between the two germline ends. Germline-derived CDR1 and CDR2 are SGHRS and YFSETQ. This CDR3 has 14 residues. The CDR3 DNA reads TGCGCCAGCAGCTTGGGGACGGCGGACGGGACCCAGTACTTC. The encoded protein is CASSLGTADGTQYF.

The V gene is TRBV6-6, the J gene TRBJ2-3; possibly TRBD1 for D (6 bases). This CDR3 has 14 residues. Between the trimmed V and J ends, which lost 10 bases and 2 bases, there was a span of 16 bases. CDR1 MNHNY and CDR2 SVGAGI come from the germline V gene (reference sequence). Here the CDR3 reads CAISVGGYTDTQYF. CDR3 sequence (DNA): TGTGCCATCAGCGTTGGGGGCTACACAGATACGCAGTATTTT.

The rearrangement joins TRBV18 to TRBJ1-3; TRBD1 matches at 10 bases. V shed 6 bases, J shed 1 base, and the junction held 6 bases outside the gene matches. The germline V gene encodes CDR1 KGHSH and CDR2 LQKENI. The CDR3 runs 16 residues. The CDR3 nucleotides are TGTGCCAGCTCCCTAGACAGGGGGCGGTCTGGAAACACCATATATTTT. Residues: CASSLDRGRSGNTIYF.

This chain uses TRBV5-4 with TRBJ2-7; D possibly matches TRBD1 or TRBD2 (5 bases each). The CDR3 loop spans 14 amino acids. V was pared by 4 bases and J by 4 bases, with 15 bases between. CDR1 and CDR2 (germline): SGHNT, YYREEE (reference sequence). The CDR3 DNA sequence: TGTGCCAGCAGCCCAGGGAGCGAGTCGTACGAGCAGTACTTC. Translated, it gives CASSPGSESYEQYF.

V gene TRBV27 combines with J gene TRBJ2-6; D is ambiguous. The germline V gene encodes CDR1 MNHEY and CDR2 SMNVEV (reference sequence). This CDR3 contains 13 residues. V was trimmed by 3 bases and J by 0 bases, leaving 0 bases between them. The CDR3 is CASSFSGANVLTF. In DNA, the CDR3 is TGTGCCAGCAGTTTCTCTGGGGCCAACGTCCTGACTTTC. Based on the CDR3 plus reference TRBV27 and TRBJ2-6, the full variable domain is EAQVTQNPRYLITVTGKKLTVTCSQNMNHEYMSWYRQDPGLGLRQIYYSMNVEVTDKGDVPEGYKVSRKEKRNFPLILESPSPNQTSLYFCASSFSGANVLTFGAGSRLTVL.